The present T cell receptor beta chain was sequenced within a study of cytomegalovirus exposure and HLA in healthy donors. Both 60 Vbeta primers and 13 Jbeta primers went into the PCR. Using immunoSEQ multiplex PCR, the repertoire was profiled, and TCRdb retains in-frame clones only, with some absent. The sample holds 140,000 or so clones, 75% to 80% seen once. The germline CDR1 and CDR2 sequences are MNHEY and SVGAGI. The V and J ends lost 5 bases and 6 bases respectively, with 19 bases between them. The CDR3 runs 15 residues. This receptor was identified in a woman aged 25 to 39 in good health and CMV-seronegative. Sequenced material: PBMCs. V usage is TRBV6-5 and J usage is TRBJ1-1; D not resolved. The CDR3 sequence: CASSVLAGLFSEAFF. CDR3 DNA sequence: TGTGCCAGCAGTGTACTCGCCGGACTGTTCTCTGAAGCTTTCTTT.